This TCR beta chain was identified during a study of T cell responses to AZD1222 COVID-19 vaccine. V shed 5 bases and J 6 bases; nucleotides not matched to a gene: 2. Germline V lookup: CDR1 MDHEN, CDR2 SYDVKM. This CDR3 spans 13 amino acids. Repertoires were generated with immunoSEQ multiplex PCR, while TCRdb's copy carries only in-frame clones and drops some. In the table there are 140,000 to 150,000 clones, about 92% of which are singletons. General study results and limits: The study reported that nearly half of spike-specific TCRs target unmutated variant regions. Spike as a whole was targeted by vaccine-associated CD4 TCRs, dominant at 160-218 and 743-854. Spike-specific TCR breadth and depth went up after people got two AZD1222 doses.

This clone was picked up one time. Its antigen is still unknown. The sample was peripheral blood, taken 28 days after the second AZD1222 dose. This receptor was identified in an adult who received the AZD1222 COVID-19 vaccine. The chain couples TRBV28 to TRBJ1-4, with 8 bases matching TRBD1. Written as DNA, the CDR3 is TGTGCCAGCAGTCCGGGACAGGATGAAAAACTGTTTTTT. It encodes CASSPGQDEKLFF.